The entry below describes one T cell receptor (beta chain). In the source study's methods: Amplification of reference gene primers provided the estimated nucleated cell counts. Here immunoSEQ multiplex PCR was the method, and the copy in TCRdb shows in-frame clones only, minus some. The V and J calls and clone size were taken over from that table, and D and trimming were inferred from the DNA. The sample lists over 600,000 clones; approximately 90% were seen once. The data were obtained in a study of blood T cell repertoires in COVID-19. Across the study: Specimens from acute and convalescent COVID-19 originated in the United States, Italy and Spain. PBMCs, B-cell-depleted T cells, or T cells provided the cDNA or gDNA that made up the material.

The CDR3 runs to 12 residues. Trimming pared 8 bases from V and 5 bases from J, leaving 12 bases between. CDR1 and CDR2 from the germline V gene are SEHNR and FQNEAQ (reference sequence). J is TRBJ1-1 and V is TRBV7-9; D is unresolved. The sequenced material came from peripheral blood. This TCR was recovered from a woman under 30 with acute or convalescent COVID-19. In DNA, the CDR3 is TGTGCCAGCTGCCTTAGCGGGACTGAAGCTTTCTTT. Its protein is CASCLSGTEAFF.